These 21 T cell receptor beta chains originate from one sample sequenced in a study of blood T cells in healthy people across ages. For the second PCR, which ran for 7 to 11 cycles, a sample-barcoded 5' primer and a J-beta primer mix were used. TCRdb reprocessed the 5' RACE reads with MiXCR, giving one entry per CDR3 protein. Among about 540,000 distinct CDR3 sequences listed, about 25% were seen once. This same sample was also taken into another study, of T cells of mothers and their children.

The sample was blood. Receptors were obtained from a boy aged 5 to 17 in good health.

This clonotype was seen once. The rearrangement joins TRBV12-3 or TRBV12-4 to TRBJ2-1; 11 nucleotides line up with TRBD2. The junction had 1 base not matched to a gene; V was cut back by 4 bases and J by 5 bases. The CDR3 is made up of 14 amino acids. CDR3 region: CASSSSGRNNEQFF. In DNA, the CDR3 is TGTGCCAGCAGTTCTAGCGGGAGGAACAATGAGCAGTTCTTC.

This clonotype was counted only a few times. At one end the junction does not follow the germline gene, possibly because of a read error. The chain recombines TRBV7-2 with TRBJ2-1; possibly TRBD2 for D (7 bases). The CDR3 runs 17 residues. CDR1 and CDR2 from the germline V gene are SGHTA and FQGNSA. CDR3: CANSKEGVGGGVNEQFF. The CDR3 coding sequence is TGTGCCAACAGCAAAGAGGGCGTAGGGGGGGGAGTAAATGAGCAGTTCTTC. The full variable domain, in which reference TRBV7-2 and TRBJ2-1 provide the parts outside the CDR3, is GAGVSQSPSNKVTEKGKDVELRCDPISGHTALYWYRQSLGQGLEFLIYFQGNSAPDKSGLPSDRFSAERTGGSVSTLTIQRTQQEDSAVYLCANSKEGVGGGVNEQFFGPGTRLTVL.

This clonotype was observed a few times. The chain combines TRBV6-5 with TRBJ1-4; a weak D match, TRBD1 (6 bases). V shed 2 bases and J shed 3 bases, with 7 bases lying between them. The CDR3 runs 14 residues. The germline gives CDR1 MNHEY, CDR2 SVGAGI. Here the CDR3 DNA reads TGTGCCAGCAGTTACGGACAGTCTAATGAAAAACTGTTTTTT. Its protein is CASSYGQSNEKLFF.

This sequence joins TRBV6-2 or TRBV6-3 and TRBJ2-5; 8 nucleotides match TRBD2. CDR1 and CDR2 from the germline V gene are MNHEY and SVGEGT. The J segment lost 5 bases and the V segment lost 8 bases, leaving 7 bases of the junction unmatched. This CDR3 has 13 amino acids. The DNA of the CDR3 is TGTGCCAGCGGCAGGACTAGCTCGGAGACCCAGTACTTC. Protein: CASGRTSSETQYF.

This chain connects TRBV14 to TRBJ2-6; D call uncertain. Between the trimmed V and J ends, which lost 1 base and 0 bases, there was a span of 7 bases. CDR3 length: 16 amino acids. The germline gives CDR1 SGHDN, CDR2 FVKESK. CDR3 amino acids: CASSQALSSGANVLTF. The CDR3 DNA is TGTGCCAGCAGCCAAGCGTTGAGCTCTGGGGCCAACGTCCTGACTTTC.

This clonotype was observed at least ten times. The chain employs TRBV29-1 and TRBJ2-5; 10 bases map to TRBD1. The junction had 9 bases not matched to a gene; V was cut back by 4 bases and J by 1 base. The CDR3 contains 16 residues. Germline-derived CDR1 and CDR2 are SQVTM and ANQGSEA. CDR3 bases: TGCAGCGTTGGCTCCGGGACAGGGGTTCTCCAAGAGACCCAGTACTTC. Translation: CSVGSGTGVLQETQYF.

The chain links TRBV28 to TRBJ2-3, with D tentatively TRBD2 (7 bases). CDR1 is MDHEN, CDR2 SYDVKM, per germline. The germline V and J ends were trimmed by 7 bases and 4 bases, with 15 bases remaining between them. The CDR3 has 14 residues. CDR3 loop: CASKGGGRPDTQYF. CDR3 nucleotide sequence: TGTGCCAGCAAAGGGGGGGGCCGACCAGATACGCAGTATTTT.

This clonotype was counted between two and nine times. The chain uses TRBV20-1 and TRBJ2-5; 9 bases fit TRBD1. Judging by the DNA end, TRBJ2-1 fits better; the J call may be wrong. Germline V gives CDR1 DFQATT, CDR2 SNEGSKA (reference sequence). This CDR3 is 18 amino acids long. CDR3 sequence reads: CSARDDFWDREVWGEQFF. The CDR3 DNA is TGCAGTGCTAGGGATGACTTTTGGGACAGGGAAGTTTGGGGAGAGCAGTTCTTC.

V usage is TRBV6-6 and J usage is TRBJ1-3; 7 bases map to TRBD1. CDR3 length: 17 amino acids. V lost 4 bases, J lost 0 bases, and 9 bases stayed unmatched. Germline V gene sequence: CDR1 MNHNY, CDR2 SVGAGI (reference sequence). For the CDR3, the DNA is TGTGCCAGCAGTTGGACGACAGGGATGAGCTCTGGAAACACCATATATTTT. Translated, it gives CASSWTTGMSSGNTIYF.

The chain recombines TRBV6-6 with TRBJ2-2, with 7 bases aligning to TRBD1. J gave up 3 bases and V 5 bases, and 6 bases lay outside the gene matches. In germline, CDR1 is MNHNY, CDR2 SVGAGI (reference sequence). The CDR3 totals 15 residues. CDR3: CASSRRQGDTGELFF. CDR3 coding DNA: TGTGCCAGCAGTCGGAGACAGGGAGACACCGGGGAGCTGTTTTTT.

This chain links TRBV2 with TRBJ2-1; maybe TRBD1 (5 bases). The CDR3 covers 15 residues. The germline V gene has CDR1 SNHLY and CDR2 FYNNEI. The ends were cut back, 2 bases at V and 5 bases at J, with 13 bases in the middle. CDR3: CASSETGHANNEQFF. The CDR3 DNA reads TGTGCCAGCAGTGAAACAGGCCACGCCAACAATGAGCAGTTCTTC.

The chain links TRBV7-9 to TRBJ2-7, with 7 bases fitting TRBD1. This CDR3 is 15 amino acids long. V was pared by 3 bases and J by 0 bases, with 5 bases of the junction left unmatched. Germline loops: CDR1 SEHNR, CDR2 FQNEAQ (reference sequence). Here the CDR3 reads CASSFKQGSSYEQYF. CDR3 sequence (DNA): TGTGCCAGCAGCTTTAAACAGGGGAGCTCCTACGAGCAGTACTTC.

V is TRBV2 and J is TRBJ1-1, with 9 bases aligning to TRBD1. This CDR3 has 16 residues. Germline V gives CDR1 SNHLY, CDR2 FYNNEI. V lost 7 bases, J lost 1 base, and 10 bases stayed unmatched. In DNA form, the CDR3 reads TGTGCCAGCAAAAGGGCGGGACAGGGAACGAACACTGAAGCTTTCTTT. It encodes CASKRAGQGTNTEAFF.

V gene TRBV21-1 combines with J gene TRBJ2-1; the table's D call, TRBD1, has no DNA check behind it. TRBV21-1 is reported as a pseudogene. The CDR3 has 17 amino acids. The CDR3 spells CASSKMGTGRVSNEQFF. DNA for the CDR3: TGTGCCAGCAGCAAAATGGGGACAGGGCGGGTATCGAATGAGCAGTTCTTC.

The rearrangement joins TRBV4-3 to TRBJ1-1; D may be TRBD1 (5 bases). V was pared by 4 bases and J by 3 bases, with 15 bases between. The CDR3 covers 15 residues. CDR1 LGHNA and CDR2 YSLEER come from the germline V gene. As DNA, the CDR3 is TGCGCCAGCAGCCTACGGGGCGTTGGGGACACTGAAGCTTTCTTT. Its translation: CASSLRGVGDTEAFF.

The CDR3 region has the DNA TGTGCCAGCAGCTCAGGGGCGCACGAGACCCAGTACTTC. Encoded protein: CASSSGAHETQYF. The chain carries TRBV7-6 and TRBJ2-5; D may be TRBD1 (6 bases). The CDR3 has 13 residues. Germline values: CDR1 SGHVS, CDR2 FNYEAQ. The V end was cut by 4 bases, the J end by 5 bases, with 11 bases between.

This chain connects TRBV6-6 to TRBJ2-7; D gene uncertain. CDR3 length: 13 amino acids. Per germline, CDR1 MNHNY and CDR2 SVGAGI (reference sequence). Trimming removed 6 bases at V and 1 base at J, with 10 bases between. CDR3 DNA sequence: TGTGCCAGCAGACCCCAGGTTTCCTACGAGCAGTACTTC. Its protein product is CASRPQVSYEQYF.

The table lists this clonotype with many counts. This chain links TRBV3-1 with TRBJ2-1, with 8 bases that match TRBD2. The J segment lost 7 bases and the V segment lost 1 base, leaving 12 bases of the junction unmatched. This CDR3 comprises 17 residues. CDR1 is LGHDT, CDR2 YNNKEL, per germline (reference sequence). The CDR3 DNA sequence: TGTGCCAGCAGCCAAGTTGTTGCGGGAGGTGTTGGGAATGAGCAGTTCTTC. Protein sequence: CASSQVVAGGVGNEQFF.

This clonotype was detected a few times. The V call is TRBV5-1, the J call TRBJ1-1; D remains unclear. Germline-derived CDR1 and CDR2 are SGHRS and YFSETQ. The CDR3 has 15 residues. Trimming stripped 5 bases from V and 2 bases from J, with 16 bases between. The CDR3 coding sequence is TGCGCCAGCAGGCATCAAAGCGGTTACAACACTGAAGCTTTCTTT. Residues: CASRHQSGYNTEAFF. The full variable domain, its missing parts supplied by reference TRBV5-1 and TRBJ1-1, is KAGVTQTPRYLIKTRGQQVTLSCSPISGHRSVSWYQQTPGQGLQFLFEYFSETQRNKGNFPGRFSGRQFSNSRSEMNVSTLELGDSALYLCASRHQSGYNTEAFFGQGTRLTVV.

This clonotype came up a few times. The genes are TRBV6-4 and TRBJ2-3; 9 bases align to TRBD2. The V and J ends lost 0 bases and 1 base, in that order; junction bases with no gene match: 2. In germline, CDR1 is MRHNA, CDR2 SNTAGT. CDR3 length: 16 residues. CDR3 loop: CASSDSGGGGTDTQYF. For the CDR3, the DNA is TGTGCCAGCAGTGACTCTGGCGGGGGGGGCACAGATACGCAGTATTTT.

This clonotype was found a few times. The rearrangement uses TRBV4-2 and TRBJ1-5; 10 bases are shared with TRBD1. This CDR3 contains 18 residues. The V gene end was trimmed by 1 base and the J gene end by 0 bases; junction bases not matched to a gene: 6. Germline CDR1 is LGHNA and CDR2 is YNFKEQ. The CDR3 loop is CASSQVGGTGDSNQPQHF. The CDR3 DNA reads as TGTGCCAGCAGCCAAGTAGGGGGGACAGGGGATAGCAATCAGCCCCAGCATTTT.